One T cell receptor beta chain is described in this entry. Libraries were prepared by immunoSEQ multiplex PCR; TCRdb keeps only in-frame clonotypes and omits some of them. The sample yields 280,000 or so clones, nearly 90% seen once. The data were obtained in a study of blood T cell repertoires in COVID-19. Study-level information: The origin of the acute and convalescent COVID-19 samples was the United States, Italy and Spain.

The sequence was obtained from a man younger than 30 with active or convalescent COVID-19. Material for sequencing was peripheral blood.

The CDR3, as DNA: TGTGCCAGCAGTCGGACAGAGCACGGAAACACCATATATTTT. Translated: CASSRTEHGNTIYF. This sequence joins TRBV2 and TRBJ1-3; possible D gene TRBD1, 6 bases. Per the germline V gene, CDR1 is SNHLY and CDR2 is FYNNEI. V lost 5 bases and J lost 4, with 12 bases in between. The CDR3 is made up of 14 amino acids.